This T cell receptor beta chain was found in a study of blood T cell repertoires in COVID-19. About the study: COVID-19 samples, acute and convalescent, were from the United States, Italy and Spain.

V was pared by 0 bases and J by 0 bases, with 2 bases of the junction left unmatched. CDR1 is MNHNS, CDR2 SASEGT, per germline. There are 16 residues in the CDR3. Using immunoSEQ multiplex PCR, the repertoire was profiled, and TCRdb retains in-frame clones only, with some absent. The table records 100,000 to 150,000 clones, approximately 80% of them present only once. The V gene is TRBV6-1, the J gene TRBJ1-1, with 9 bases lining up with TRBD1. The specimen was peripheral blood. This sequence originates from a woman aged 60 to 75 with active or convalescent COVID-19. CDR3 DNA sequence: TGTGCCAGCAGTGAAGCCGGACAGGGGATGAACACTGAAGCTTTCTTT. This sequence encodes CASSEAGQGMNTEAFF.